This T cell receptor (beta chain) was sequenced for a study of T cell repertoires in aging, cancer and after chemotherapy. Study background: Clear clonal overlap appeared across healthy donor samples taken over several months to years.

Multiplex touch-down PCR with TRB-A/B primers amplified rearranged V-D-J TRB sequences. Via MiXCR, TCRdb re-called the multiplex PCR reads, giving one row per CDR3 protein. The sample lists some 6,700 distinct CDR3 sequences, around 38% occurring once. TCR beta rearrangements were amplified from peripheral blood genomic DNA. Notes on this clonotype: Antigen: not known.

Germline CDR1 and CDR2: DFQATT and SNEGSKA (reference sequence). The CDR3 runs to 14 residues. V lost 5 bases and J lost 2, with 12 bases in between. Whole-study findings and limits: Compared with age-matched healthy donors, untreated hematological or solid cancer patients showed higher blood TCR clonality.

The chain couples TRBV20-1 to TRBJ2-2, with D possibly being TRBD1 or TRBD2 (5 bases each). Material for sequencing was blood. The TCR originated in a human donor in good health. The CDR3 protein is CSAPRDGNTGELFF. CDR3 nucleotides: TGCAGTGCTCCCCGGGACGGAAACACCGGGGAGCTGTTTTTT.